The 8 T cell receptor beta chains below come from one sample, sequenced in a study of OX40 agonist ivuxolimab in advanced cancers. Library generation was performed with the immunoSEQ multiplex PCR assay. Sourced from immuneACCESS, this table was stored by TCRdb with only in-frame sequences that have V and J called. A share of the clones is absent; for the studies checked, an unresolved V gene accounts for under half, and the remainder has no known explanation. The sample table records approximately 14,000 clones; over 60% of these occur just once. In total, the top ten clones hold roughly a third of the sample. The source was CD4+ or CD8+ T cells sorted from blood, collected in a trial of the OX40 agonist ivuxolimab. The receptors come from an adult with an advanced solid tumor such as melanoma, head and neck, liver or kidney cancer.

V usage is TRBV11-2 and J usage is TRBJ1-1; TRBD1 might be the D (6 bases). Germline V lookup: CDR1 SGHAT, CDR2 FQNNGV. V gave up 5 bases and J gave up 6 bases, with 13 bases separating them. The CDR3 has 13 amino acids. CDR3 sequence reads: CASSLGQWAEAFF. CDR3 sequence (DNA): TGTGCCAGCAGCCTAGGACAGTGGGCTGAAGCTTTCTTT.

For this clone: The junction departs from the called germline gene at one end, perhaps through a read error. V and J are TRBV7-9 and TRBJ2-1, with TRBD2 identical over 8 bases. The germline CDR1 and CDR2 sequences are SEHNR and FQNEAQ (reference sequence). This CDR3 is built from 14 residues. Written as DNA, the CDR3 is TGTGCCAGCAGCCTAGCGGGCCGATACCATGAGCAGTTCTTC. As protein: CASSLAGRYHEQFF. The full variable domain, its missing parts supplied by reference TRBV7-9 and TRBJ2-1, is DTGVSQNPRHKITKRGQNVTFRCDPISEHNRLYWYRQTLGQGPEFLTYFQNEAQLEKSRLLSDRFSAERPKGSFSTLEIQRTEQGDSAMYLCASSLAGRYHEQFFGPGTRLTVL.

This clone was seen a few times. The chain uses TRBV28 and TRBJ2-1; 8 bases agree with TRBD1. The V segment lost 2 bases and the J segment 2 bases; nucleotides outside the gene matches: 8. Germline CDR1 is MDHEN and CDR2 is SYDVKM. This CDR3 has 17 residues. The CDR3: CASSLGVDRGPYNEQFF. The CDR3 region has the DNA TGTGCCAGCAGTTTAGGCGTTGACAGGGGACCCTACAATGAGCAGTTCTTC.

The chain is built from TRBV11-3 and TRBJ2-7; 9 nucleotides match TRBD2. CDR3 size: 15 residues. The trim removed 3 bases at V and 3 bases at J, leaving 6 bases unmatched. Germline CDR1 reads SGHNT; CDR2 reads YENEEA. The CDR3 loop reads CASSLVAGDYYEQYF. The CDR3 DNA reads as TGTGCCAGCAGCTTGGTAGCGGGAGACTACTACGAGCAGTACTTC. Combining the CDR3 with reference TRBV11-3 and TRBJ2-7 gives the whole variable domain EAGVVQSPRYKIIEKKQPVAFWCNPISGHNTLYWYLQNLGQGPELLIRYENEEAVDDSQLPKDRFSAERLKGVDSTLKIQPAELGDSAVYLCASSLVAGDYYEQYFGPGTRLTVT.

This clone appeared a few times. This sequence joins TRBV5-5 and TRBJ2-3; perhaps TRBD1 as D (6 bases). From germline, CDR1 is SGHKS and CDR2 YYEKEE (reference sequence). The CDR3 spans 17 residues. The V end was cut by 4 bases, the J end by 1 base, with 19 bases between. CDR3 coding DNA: TGTGCCAGCAGCCGTGGGGCAGGGGCTGGGGGCACAGATACGCAGTATTTT. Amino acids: CASSRGAGAGGTDTQYF.

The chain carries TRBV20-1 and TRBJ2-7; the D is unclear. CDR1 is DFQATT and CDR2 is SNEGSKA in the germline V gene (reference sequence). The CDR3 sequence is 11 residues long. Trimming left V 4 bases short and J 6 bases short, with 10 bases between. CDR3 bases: TGCAGTGCTATTAATCCCCCCGAGCAGTACTTC. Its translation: CSAINPPEQYF.

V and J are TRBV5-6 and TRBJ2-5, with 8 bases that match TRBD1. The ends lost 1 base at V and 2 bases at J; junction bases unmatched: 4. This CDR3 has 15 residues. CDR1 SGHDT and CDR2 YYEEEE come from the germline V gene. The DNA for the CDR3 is TGTGCCAGCAGCTTGATACAGGGGGTTCAAGAGACCCAGTACTTC. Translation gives CASSLIQGVQETQYF. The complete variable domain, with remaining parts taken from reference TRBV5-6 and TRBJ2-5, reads DAGVTQSPTHLIKTRGQQVTLRCSPKSGHDTVSWYQQALGQGPQFIFQYYEEEERQRGNFPDRFSGHQFPNYSSELNVNALLLGDSALYLCASSLIQGVQETQYFGPGTRLLVL.

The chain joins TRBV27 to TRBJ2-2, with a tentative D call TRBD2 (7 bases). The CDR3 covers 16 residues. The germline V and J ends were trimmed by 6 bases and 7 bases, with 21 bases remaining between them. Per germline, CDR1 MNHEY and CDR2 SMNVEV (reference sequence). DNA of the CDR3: TGTGCCAGCAGCTTAGCGGGCGACGGAGGGGGCGGGGAGCTGTTTTTT. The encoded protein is CASSLAGDGGGGELFF.